The 22 T cell receptor beta chains presented below share a single source sample, sequenced in a study of cytotoxic CD8 clonotypes in ibrutinib-treated CLL (dated by TCRdb to 2020 to 2023). Library preparation employed the immunoSEQ multiplex PCR assay. The immuneACCESS repertoire file appears here via TCRdb, limited to in-frame rearrangements. These files lack a portion of the clones; in checked studies, under half of the deficit traces to unresolved V genes, and the cause of the others is not known. The sample has about 140,000 clones on record, approximately 80% of them singletons. The ten biggest clones cover less than 9% of the sample. The sample here was PBMCs, taken after 36 months of ibrutinib treatment. The receptors stem from a human donor with chronic lymphocytic leukemia.

The gene calls are TRBV9 and TRBJ1-2; D not resolved. This CDR3 region has 12 residues. In germline, CDR1 is SGDLS, CDR2 YYNGEE. Between the trimmed V and J ends, which lost 7 bases and 3 bases, there was a span of 10 bases. The CDR3 loop is CASGQRDYGYTF. The CDR3 region has the DNA TGTGCCAGCGGGCAGCGGGACTATGGCTACACCTTC.

The rearrangement joins TRBV6-5 to TRBJ2-7, with D hard to call. The ends were cut back, 11 bases at V and 2 bases at J, with 13 bases in the middle. Germline CDR1 MNHEY, CDR2 SVGAGI. CDR3 size: 12 residues. CDR3 nucleotide sequence: TGTGCCTCGGGCAGACACACCTACGAGCAGTACTTC. Its translation: CASGRHTYEQYF.

This chain uses TRBV6-5 with TRBJ1-5; D may be TRBD1 (5 bases). CDR1 and CDR2 (germline): MNHEY, SVGAGI. This CDR3 has 13 amino acids. Trimming took 6 bases from V and 3 from J, leaving 9 bases between them. For the CDR3, the DNA is TGTGCCAGCAGACCCGGGACCAATCAGCCCCAGCATTTT. It translates to CASRPGTNQPQHF.

Only one count was recorded for this clone. This chain joins TRBV7-9 and TRBJ1-1; D possibly corresponds to TRBD1 (5 bases). The CDR3 spans 12 residues. The V end was cut by 2 bases, the J end by 11 bases, with 12 bases between. Germline V lookup: CDR1 SEHNR, CDR2 FQNEAQ (reference sequence). The CDR3 reads CASSLPLGAAFF. The DNA for the CDR3 is TGTGCCAGCAGCTTACCTTTAGGGGCGGCTTTCTTT.

This clone was counted a few times. The CDR3 region is CASSLSGGIYGYTF. In DNA form, the CDR3 reads TGTGCCAGCAGCTTATCGGGGGGCATCTATGGCTACACCTTC. The chain recombines TRBV7-9 with TRBJ1-2; TRBD1 might be the D (6 bases). Germline loops: CDR1 SEHNR, CDR2 FQNEAQ (reference sequence). V was cut by 2 bases and J by 4 bases, with 11 bases left in between. This CDR3 is 14 amino acids long.

This clone was found a few times. The chain links TRBV27 to TRBJ2-1; possible D gene TRBD2, 6 bases. V shed 7 bases and J shed 4 bases, with 8 bases lying between them. This CDR3 has 12 residues. CDR1 and CDR2 from the germline V gene are MNHEY and SMNVEV (reference sequence). The CDR3 protein is CASTSGYNEQFF. Here the CDR3 DNA reads TGTGCCAGCACCAGCGGGTACAATGAGCAGTTCTTC.

This chain joins TRBV4-2 and TRBJ2-7; the D gene is possibly TRBD1 (6 bases). This CDR3 spans 13 amino acids. V gave up 0 bases and J gave up 6 bases, with 9 bases separating them. Germline V lookup: CDR1 LGHNA, CDR2 YNFKEQ. The CDR3 DNA reads TGTGCCAGCAGCCAAGACAGGGGAAGCGAGCAGTACTTC. This sequence encodes CASSQDRGSEQYF.

The V call is TRBV6-5, the J call TRBJ2-1; D is unresolved. V was trimmed by 0 bases and J by 5 bases, leaving 11 bases between them. The CDR3 contains 15 residues. CDR1 and CDR2 (germline): MNHEY, SVGAGI. The CDR3 DNA reads as TGTGCCAGCAGTTACTCGTTAGCAGCCCACAATGAGCAGTTCTTC. Amino acids: CASSYSLAAHNEQFF.

This CDR3 reads CASSWGAETQYF. As DNA, the CDR3 is TGTGCCAGTAGTTGGGGTGCAGAGACCCAGTACTTC. The chain joins TRBV19 to TRBJ2-5; D remains unclear. The germline V and J ends were trimmed by 5 bases and 4 bases, with 8 bases remaining between them. There are 12 residues in the CDR3. Per germline, CDR1 LNHDA and CDR2 SQIVND (reference sequence). The full variable domain, its missing parts supplied by reference TRBV19 and TRBJ2-5, is DGGITQSPKYLFRKEGQNVTLSCEQNLNHDAMYWYRQDPGQGLRLIYYSQIVNDFQKGDIAEGYSVSREKKESFPLTVTSAQKNPTAFYLCASSWGAETQYFGPGTRLLVL.

The rearrangement uses TRBV28 and TRBJ2-7, with D unresolved. V lost 11 bases and J 2 bases, leaving 10 bases between the germline ends. The CDR3 totals 11 residues. Germline lookup yields CDR1 MDHEN and CDR2 SYDVKM. CDR3: CASARTYEQYF. CDR3 nucleotides: TGTGCCTCCGCCAGAACCTACGAGCAGTACTTC.

This CDR3 is CASSATGQETQYF. The CDR3 coding sequence is TGTGCCAGCTCTGCGACAGGACAAGAGACCCAGTACTTC. This chain uses TRBV18 with TRBJ2-5; weak D call: TRBD1 (6 bases). The germline V and J ends were trimmed by 6 bases and 2 bases, with 10 bases remaining between them. CDR3 size: 13 residues. Germline V gene sequence: CDR1 KGHSH, CDR2 LQKENI.

The CDR3, as DNA: TGCGCCAGCAGCCAATTCCAGGACAGCTCCTACAATGAGCAGTTCTTC. It yields the protein CASSQFQDSSYNEQFF. The rearrangement joins TRBV4-1 to TRBJ2-1; weak D call: TRBD1 (6 bases). Germline lookup yields CDR1 MGHRA and CDR2 YSYEKL. The CDR3 is 16 residues long. V shed 2 bases and J shed 0 bases, with 11 bases lying between them.

V and J are TRBV7-2 and TRBJ2-1, with D perhaps TRBD1 (5 bases). Trimming pared 5 bases from V and 0 bases from J, leaving 11 bases between. CDR1 and CDR2 (germline): SGHTA, FQGNSA. The CDR3 extends over 15 amino acids. The CDR3 loop is CASSRLQGSYNEQFF. CDR3 DNA sequence: TGTGCCAGCAGCCGCCTTCAGGGCTCCTACAATGAGCAGTTCTTC.

The sample holds a few counts of this clone. The chain employs TRBV2 and TRBJ1-5; a weak D match, TRBD1 (6 bases). The CDR3 is 12 residues long. V lost 10 bases to trimming and J lost 8 bases, with 15 bases between them. Germline V lookup: CDR1 SNHLY, CDR2 FYNNEI. The CDR3 protein is CATGEGVEPQHF. Written as DNA, the CDR3 is TGTGCCACCGGGGAGGGGGTCGAGCCCCAGCATTTT.

V usage is TRBV21-1 and J usage is TRBJ2-7; the D segment call TRBD1 is taken from the table without a DNA check. TRBV21-1 is reported as a pseudogene. The CDR3 sequence is 15 residues long. In DNA, the CDR3 is TGTGCCAGCAGGATGCCGGGACAGGCCTCCTACGAGCAGTACTTC. Amino acid sequence: CASRMPGQASYEQYF.

This clone appeared a few times. J is TRBJ1-6 and V is TRBV5-1; no clear D gene. CDR3 length equals 12 residues. V was cut by 6 bases and J by 7 bases, with 8 bases left in between. CDR1 and CDR2 from the germline V gene are SGHRS and YFSETQ. The CDR3 nucleotides read TGCGCCAGCACGACGGGAAATTCACCCCTCCACTTT. This gives the protein CASTTGNSPLHF.

V gene TRBV6-5 combines with J gene TRBJ2-6; 7 positions match TRBD1. CDR3 length: 15 amino acids. V shed 6 bases, J shed 11 bases, and the junction held 13 bases outside the gene matches. Germline V lookup: CDR1 MNHEY, CDR2 SVGAGI. CDR3 nucleotides: TGTGCCAGCAGACAGTTGACAGGGTTAGATGACGTCCTGACTTTC. Its translation: CASRQLTGLDDVLTF.

The J gene is TRBJ2-7, the V gene TRBV2, with D perhaps matching TRBD2 (7 bases). The V gene's germline CDR1 is SNHLY and CDR2 FYNNEI. Deletions cut 6 bases from V and 0 bases from J, with 9 bases between. This CDR3 is 13 amino acids long. CDR3 DNA: TGTGCCAGCAGCGGGGGGCACTCCTACGAGCAGTACTTC. Translation gives CASSGGHSYEQYF.

The chain is built from TRBV15 and TRBJ2-5; 7 positions match TRBD2. This CDR3 has 13 residues. Germline V gives CDR1 LNHNV, CDR2 YYDKDF (reference sequence). The J segment lost 5 bases and the V segment lost 11 bases, leaving 11 bases of the junction unmatched. The CDR3 coding sequence is TGTGCCGCTTCACTGGCCGGGAGGGAGACCCAGTACTTC. Translating gives CAASLAGRETQYF.

This clone was found a few times. The chain links TRBV7-9 to TRBJ1-2; D possibly corresponds to TRBD1 (5 bases). The V end lost 3 bases, the J end lost 8 bases, and 16 bases lay between the germline ends. The CDR3 totals 14 residues. The V gene's germline CDR1 is SEHNR and CDR2 FQNEAQ (reference sequence). CDR3 sequence: CASSFEGQGRGYTF. The CDR3 region has the DNA TGTGCCAGCAGCTTCGAAGGCCAGGGCCGGGGCTACACCTTC.

The chain links TRBV18 to TRBJ2-5; D call uncertain. Germline assignment: CDR1 KGHSH and CDR2 LQKENI. The CDR3 covers 13 residues. The germline V and J ends were trimmed by 0 bases and 5 bases, with 7 bases remaining between them. The CDR3 DNA is TGTGCCAGCTCACCACCGATAGGGGAGACCCAGTACTTC. Translation: CASSPPIGETQYF.

This chain joins TRBV11-2 and TRBJ1-5; tentative D call: TRBD1 (5 bases). Germline V gives CDR1 SGHAT, CDR2 FQNNGV. The V end was cut by 5 bases, the J end by 0 bases, with 14 bases between. The CDR3 runs to 16 residues. The CDR3 here is CASSPLGGNSNQPQHF. For the CDR3, the DNA is TGTGCCAGCAGCCCCCTGGGGGGGAATAGCAATCAGCCCCAGCATTTT.